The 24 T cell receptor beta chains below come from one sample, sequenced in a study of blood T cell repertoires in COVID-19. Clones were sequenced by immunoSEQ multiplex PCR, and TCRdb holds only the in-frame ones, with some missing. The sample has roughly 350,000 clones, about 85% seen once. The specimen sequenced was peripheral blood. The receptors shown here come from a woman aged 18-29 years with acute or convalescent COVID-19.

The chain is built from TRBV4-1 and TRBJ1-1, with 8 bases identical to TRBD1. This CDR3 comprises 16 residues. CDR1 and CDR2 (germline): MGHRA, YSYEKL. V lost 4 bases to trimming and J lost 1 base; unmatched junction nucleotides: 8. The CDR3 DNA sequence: TGCGCCAGCAGCCGAGGACAGGGTCCCGGGAACACTGAAGCTTTCTTT. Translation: CASSRGQGPGNTEAFF.

The CDR3 here is CASSLELAGAGELFF. The CDR3 coding sequence is TGTGCCAGCAGCCTGGAGCTAGCGGGAGCCGGGGAGCTGTTTTTT. The gene calls are TRBV4-2 and TRBJ2-2; TRBD2 agrees at 10 bases. This CDR3 contains 15 residues. Germline V lookup: CDR1 LGHNA, CDR2 YNFKEQ. Losses at the gene ends were 4 bases for V and 6 bases for J; bases not matched to a gene: 5.

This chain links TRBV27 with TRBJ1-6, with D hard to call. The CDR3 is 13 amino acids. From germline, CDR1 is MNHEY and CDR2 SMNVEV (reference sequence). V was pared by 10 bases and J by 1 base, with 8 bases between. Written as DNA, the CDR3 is TGTGCCACCTCGTATTCCTATAATTCACCCCTCCACTTT. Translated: CATSYSYNSPLHF.

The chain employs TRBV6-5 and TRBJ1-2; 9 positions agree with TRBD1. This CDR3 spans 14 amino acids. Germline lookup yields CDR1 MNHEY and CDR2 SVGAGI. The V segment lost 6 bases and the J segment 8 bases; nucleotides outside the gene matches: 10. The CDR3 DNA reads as TGTGCCAGCAGAGAGGGACAGGGAAGAGGCGGCTACACCTTC. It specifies CASREGQGRGGYTF.

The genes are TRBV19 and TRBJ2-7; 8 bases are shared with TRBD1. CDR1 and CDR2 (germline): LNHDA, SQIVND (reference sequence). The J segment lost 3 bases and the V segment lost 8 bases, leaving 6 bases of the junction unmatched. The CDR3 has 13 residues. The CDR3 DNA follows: TGTGCCAGTGCCCCCGGGACAGGCTACGAGCAGTACTTC. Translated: CASAPGTGYEQYF.

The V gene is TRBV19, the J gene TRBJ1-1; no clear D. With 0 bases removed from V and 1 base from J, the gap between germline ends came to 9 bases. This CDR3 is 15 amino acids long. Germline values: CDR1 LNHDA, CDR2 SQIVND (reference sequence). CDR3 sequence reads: CASSIDFFGNTEAFF. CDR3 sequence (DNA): TGTGCCAGTAGTATAGATTTCTTCGGGAACACTGAAGCTTTCTTT.

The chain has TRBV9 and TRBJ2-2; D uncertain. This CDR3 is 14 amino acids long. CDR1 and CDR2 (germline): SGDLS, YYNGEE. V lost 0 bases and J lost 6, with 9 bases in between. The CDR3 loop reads CASSVVSRAGELFF. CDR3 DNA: TGTGCCAGCAGCGTAGTGAGCCGGGCCGGGGAGCTGTTTTTT. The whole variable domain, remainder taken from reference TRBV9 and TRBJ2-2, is DSGVTQTPKHLITATGQRVTLRCSPRSGDLSVYWYQQSLDQGLQFLIQYYNGEERAKGNILERFSAQQFPDLHSELNLSSLELGDSALYFCASSVVSRAGELFFGEGSRLTVL.

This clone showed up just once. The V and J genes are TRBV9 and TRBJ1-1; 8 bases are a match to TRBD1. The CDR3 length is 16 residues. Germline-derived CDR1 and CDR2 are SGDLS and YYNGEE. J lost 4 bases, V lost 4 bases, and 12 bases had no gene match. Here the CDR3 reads CASSRRGTGGFTEAFF. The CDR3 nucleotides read TGTGCCAGCAGCAGACGGGGAACAGGGGGTTTCACTGAAGCTTTCTTT. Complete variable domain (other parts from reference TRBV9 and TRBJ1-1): DSGVTQTPKHLITATGQRVTLRCSPRSGDLSVYWYQQSLDQGLQFLIQYYNGEERAKGNILERFSAQQFPDLHSELNLSSLELGDSALYFCASSRRGTGGFTEAFFGQGTRLTVV.

The CDR3 nucleotides read TGTGCCAGCAGCGTAAGGCCCGGGGGAGGGTATGGCTACACCTTC. Translation: CASSVRPGGGYGYTF. The chain uses TRBV9 and TRBJ1-2; perhaps TRBD1 as D (5 bases). The CDR3 extends over 15 amino acids. With 1 base removed from V and 5 bases from J, the gap between germline ends came to 15 bases. CDR1 and CDR2 from the germline V gene are SGDLS and YYNGEE.

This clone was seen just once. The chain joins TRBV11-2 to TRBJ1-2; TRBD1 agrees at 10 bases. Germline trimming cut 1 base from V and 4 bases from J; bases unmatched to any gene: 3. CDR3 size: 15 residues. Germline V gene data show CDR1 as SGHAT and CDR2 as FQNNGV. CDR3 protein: CASSLGQGAGYGYTF. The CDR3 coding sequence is TGTGCCAGCAGCTTAGGACAGGGGGCTGGCTATGGCTACACCTTC.

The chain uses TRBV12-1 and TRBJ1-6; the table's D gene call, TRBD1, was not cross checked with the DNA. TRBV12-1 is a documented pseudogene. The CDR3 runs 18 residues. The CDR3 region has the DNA TGTGCCAGCAGCTCCCTGTTAATCCGGGACAGTCAAAATTCACCCCTCCACTTT. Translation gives CASSSLLIRDSQNSPLHF.

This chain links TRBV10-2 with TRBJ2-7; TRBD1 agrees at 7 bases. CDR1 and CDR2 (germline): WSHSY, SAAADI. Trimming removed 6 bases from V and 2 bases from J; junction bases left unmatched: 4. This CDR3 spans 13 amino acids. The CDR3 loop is CASRTGLTYEQYF. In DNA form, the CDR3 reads TGCGCCAGCAGGACAGGGTTAACCTACGAGCAGTACTTC.

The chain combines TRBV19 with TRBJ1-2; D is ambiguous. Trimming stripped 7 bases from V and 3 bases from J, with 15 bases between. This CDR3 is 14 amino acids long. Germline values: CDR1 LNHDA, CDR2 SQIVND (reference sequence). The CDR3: CASNSDGDYYGYTF. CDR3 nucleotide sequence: TGTGCCAGTAATTCCGACGGCGACTACTATGGCTACACCTTC.

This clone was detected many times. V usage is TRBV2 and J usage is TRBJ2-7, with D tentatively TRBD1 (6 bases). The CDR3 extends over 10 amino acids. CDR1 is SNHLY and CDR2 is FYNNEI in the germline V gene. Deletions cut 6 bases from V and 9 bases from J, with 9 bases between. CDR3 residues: CASRGASQYF. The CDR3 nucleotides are TGTGCCAGCAGGGGGGCTTCGCAGTACTTC.

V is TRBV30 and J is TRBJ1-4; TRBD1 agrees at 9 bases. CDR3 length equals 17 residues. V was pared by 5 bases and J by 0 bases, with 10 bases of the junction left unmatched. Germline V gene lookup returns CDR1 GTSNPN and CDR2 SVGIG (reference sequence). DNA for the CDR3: TGTGCCTGGGGGGGAGGGACAGGGAGTGCAACTAATGAAAAACTGTTTTTT. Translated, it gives CAWGGGTGSATNEKLFF.

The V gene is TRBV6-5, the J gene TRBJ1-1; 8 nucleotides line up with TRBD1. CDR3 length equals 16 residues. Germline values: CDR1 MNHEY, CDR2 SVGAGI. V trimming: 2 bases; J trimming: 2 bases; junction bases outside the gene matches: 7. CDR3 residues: CASSYERTGLNTEAFF. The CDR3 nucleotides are TGTGCCAGCAGTTACGAGAGGACAGGGCTAAACACTGAAGCTTTCTTT.

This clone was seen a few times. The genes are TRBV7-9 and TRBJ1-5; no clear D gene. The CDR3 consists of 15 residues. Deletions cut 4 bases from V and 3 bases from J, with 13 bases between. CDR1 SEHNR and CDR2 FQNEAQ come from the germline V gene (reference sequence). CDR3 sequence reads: CASSSPGEDNQPQHF. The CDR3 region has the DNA TGTGCCAGCAGCTCCCCTGGGGAGGACAATCAGCCCCAGCATTTT.

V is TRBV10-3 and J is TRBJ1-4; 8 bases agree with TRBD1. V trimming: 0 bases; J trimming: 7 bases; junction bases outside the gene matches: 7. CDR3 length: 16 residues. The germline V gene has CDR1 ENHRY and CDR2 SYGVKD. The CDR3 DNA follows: TGTGCCATCAGTGAGTCAAAGACAGGGGAGGGTGAAAAACTGTTTTTT. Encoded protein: CAISESKTGEGEKLFF.

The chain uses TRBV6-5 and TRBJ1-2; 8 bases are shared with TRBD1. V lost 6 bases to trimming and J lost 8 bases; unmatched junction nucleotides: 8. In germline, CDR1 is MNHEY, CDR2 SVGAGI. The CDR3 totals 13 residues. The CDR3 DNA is TGTGCCAGCAGACCGACAGGGGTTGGGGGCTACACCTTC. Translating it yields CASRPTGVGGYTF.

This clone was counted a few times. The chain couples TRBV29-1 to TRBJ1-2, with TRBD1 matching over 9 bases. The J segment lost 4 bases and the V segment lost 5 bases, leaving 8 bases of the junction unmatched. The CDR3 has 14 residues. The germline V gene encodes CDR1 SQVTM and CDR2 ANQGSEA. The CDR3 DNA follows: TGCAGCGTTAAACGGGACAGGGATATCTATGGCTACACCTTC. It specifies CSVKRDRDIYGYTF. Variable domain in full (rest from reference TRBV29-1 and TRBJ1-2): SAVISQKPSRDICQRGTSLTIQCQVDSQVTMMFWYRQQPGQSLTLIATANQGSEATYESGFVIDKFPISRPNLTFSTLTVSNMSPEDSSIYLCSVKRDRDIYGYTFGSGTRLTVV.

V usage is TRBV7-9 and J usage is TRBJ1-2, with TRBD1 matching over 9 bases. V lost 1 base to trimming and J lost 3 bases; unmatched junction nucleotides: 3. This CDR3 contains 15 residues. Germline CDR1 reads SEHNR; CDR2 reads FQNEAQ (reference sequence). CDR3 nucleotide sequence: TGTGCCAGCAGCTTAGGACAGGGGGTCGACTATGGCTACACCTTC. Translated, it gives CASSLGQGVDYGYTF.

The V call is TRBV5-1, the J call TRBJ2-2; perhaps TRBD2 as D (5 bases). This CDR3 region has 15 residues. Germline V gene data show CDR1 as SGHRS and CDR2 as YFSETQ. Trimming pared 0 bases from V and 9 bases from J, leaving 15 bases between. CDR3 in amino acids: CASSLDRGLNRELFF. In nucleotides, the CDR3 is TGCGCCAGCAGCTTGGACCGGGGTCTTAACAGGGAGCTGTTTTTT. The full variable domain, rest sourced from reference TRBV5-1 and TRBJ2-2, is KAGVTQTPRYLIKTRGQQVTLSCSPISGHRSVSWYQQTPGQGLQFLFEYFSETQRNKGNFPGRFSGRQFSNSRSEMNVSTLELGDSALYLCASSLDRGLNRELFFGEGSRLTVL.

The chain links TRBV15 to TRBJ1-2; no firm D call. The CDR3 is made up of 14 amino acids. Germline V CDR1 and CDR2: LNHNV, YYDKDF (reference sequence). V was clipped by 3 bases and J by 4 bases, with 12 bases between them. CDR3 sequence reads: CATSSPEFSYGYTF. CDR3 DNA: TGTGCCACCAGCAGCCCTGAGTTCTCCTATGGCTACACCTTC.

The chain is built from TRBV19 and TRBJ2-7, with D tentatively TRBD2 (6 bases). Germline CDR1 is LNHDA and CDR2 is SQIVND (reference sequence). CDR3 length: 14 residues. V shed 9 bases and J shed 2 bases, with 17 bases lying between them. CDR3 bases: TGTGCCAGCCGCTGGGACTTCGCAGCCTACGAGCAGTACTTC. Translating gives CASRWDFAAYEQYF.